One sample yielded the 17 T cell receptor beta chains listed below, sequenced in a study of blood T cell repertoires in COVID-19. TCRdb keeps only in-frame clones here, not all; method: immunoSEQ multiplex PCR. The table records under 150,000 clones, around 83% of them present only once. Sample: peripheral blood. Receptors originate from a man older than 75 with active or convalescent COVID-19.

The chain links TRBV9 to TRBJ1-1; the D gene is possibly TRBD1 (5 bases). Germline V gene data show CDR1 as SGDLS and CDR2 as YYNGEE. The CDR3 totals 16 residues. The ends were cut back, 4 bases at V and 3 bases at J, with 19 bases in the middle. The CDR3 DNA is TGTGCCAGCAGCCCAGACGCGGGGGGAAGGTACACTGAAGCTTTCTTT. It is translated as CASSPDAGGRYTEAFF. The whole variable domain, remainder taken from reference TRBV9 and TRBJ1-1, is DSGVTQTPKHLITATGQRVTLRCSPRSGDLSVYWYQQSLDQGLQFLIQYYNGEERAKGNILERFSAQQFPDLHSELNLSSLELGDSALYFCASSPDAGGRYTEAFFGQGTRLTVV.

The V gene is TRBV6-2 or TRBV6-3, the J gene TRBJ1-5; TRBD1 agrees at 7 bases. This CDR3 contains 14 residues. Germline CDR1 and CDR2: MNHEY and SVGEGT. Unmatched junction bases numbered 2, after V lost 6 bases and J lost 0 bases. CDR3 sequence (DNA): TGTGCCAGCAGCGGACAGGTTAGCAATCAGCCCCAGCATTTT. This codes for CASSGQVSNQPQHF.

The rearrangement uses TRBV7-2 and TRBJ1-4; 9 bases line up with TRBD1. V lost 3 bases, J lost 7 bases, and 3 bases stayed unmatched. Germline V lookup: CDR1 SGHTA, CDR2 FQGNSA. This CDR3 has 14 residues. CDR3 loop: CASSFTGGGEKLFF. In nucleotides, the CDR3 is TGTGCCAGCAGCTTTACAGGGGGCGGTGAAAAACTGTTTTTT.

The CDR3 protein is CATSNFGTERGNYGYTF. In DNA, the CDR3 is TGTGCCACCAGCAATTTCGGCACCGAAAGGGGTAACTATGGCTACACCTTC. This chain connects TRBV15 to TRBJ1-2; D is perhaps TRBD1 (5 bases). With 4 bases removed from V and 1 base from J, the gap between germline ends came to 19 bases. The V gene's germline CDR1 is LNHNV and CDR2 YYDKDF (reference sequence). This CDR3 has 17 amino acids.

CDR3 sequence: CASSTGRNTEAFF. In DNA, the CDR3 is TGTGCCAGCAGCACAGGGAGGAACACTGAAGCTTTCTTT. The chain couples TRBV6-4 to TRBJ1-1; TRBD1 is a possible D gene (6 bases). V was trimmed by 6 bases and J by 1 base, leaving 9 bases between them. The germline gives CDR1 MRHNA, CDR2 SNTAGT. CDR3 length: 13 residues.

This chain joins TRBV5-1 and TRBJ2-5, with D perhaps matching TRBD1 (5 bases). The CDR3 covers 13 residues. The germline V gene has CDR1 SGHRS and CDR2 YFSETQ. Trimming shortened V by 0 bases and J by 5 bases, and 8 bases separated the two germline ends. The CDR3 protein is CASSLVPGETQYF. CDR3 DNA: TGCGCCAGCAGCTTGGTACCAGGGGAGACCCAGTACTTC.

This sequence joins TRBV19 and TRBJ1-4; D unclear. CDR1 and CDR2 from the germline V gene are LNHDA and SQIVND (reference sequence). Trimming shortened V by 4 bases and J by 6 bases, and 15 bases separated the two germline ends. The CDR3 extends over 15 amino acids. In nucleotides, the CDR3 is TGTGCCAGTAGTACTGGAGGGATTGAGCATGAAAAACTGTTTTTT. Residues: CASSTGGIEHEKLFF.

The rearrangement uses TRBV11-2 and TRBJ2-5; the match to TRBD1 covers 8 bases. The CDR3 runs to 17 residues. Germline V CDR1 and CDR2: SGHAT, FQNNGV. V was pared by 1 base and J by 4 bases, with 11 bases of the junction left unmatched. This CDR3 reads CASSLAPWQGASETQYF. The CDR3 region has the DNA TGTGCCAGCAGCTTAGCCCCTTGGCAGGGGGCTTCAGAGACCCAGTACTTC.

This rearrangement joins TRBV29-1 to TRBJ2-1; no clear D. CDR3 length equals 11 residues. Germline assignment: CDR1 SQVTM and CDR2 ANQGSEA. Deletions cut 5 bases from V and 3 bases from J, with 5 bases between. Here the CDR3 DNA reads TGCAGCGTTACAAACTACAATGAGCAGTTCTTC. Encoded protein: CSVTNYNEQFF.

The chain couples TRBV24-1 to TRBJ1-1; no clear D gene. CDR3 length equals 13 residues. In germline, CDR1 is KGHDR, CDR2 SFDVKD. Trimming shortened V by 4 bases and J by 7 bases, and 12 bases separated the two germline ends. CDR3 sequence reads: CATSDRVEGEAFF. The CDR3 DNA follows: TGTGCCACCAGTGACCGTGTAGAGGGTGAAGCTTTCTTT.

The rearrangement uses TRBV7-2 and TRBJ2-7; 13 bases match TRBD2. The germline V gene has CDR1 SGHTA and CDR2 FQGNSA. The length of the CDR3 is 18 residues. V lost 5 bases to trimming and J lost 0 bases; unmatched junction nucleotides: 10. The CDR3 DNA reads TGTGCCAGCAGCATACTAGCGGGGGGGGACCTCTCCTCCTACGAGCAGTACTTC. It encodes CASSILAGGDLSSYEQYF.

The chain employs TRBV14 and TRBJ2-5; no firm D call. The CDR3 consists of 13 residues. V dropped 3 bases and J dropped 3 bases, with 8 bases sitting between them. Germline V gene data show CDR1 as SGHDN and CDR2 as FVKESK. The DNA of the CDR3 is TGTGCCAGCAGCCAGATTCTAGAAGAGACCCAGTACTTC. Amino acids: CASSQILEETQYF.

CDR3 in amino acids: CASSGRGTNEQFF. The CDR3 nucleotides read TGCGCCAGCTCGGGCAGGGGAACAAATGAGCAGTTCTTC. The J gene is TRBJ2-1, the V gene TRBV5-1; possibly TRBD1 for D (6 bases). Per the germline V gene, CDR1 is SGHRS and CDR2 is YFSETQ. The CDR3 runs to 13 residues. Trimming shortened V by 7 bases and J by 7 bases, and 15 bases separated the two germline ends. The variable domain in full, completed from reference TRBV5-1 and TRBJ2-1, reads KAGVTQTPRYLIKTRGQQVTLSCSPISGHRSVSWYQQTPGQGLQFLFEYFSETQRNKGNFPGRFSGRQFSNSRSEMNVSTLELGDSALYLCASSGRGTNEQFFGPGTRLTVL.

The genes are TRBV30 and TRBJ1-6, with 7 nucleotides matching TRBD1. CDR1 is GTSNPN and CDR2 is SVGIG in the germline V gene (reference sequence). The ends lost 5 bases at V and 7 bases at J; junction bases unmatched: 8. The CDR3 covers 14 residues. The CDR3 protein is CAWDTVQGNSPLHF. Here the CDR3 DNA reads TGTGCCTGGGACACAGTACAGGGGAATTCACCCCTCCACTTT.

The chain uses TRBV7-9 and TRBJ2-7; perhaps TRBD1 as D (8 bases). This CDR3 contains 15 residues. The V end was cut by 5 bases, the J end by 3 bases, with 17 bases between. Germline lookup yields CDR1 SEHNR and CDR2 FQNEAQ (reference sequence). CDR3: CASSRDYRGNYEQYF. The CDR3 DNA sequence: TGTGCCAGCAGCCGGGACTACAGGGGGAACTACGAGCAGTACTTC.

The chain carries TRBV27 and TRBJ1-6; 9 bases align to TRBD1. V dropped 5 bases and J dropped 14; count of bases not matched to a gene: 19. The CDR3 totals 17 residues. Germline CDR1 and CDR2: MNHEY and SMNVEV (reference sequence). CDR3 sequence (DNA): TGTGCCAGCAGTCTAACGGGACAGGGTATGGGCACTAACACCCTCCACTTT. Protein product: CASSLTGQGMGTNTLHF.

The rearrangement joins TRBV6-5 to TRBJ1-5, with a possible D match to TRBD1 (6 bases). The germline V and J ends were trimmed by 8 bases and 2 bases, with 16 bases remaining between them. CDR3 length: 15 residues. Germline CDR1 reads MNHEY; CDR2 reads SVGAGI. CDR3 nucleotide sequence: TGTGCCAGCGAATGGGGGGGCGGGGGCAATCAGCCCCAGCATTTT. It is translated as CASEWGGGGNQPQHF.